This T cell receptor (beta chain) comes out of a study of T cell responses to AZD1222 COVID-19 vaccine. Measured with immunoSEQ multiplex PCR; TCRdb has only the in-frame clones, and not every one. This table holds roughly 110,000 clones, 92% found once. Germline values: CDR1 LNHDA, CDR2 SQIVND (reference sequence). This CDR3 is built from 15 residues. V was cut by 5 bases and J by 6 bases, with 17 bases left in between. This sequence joins TRBV19 and TRBJ1-5; D perhaps matches TRBD1 (6 bases). The clonotype was recovered from an adult who received the AZD1222 COVID-19 vaccine. Here the sequenced sample was peripheral blood, taken 28 days after the second AZD1222 dose. The CDR3 loop reads CASSLQGHRGQPQHF. The CDR3, as DNA: TGTGCCAGTAGTTTACAGGGCCACCGAGGTCAGCCCCAGCATTTT. Based on the CDR3 plus reference TRBV19 and TRBJ1-5, the full variable domain is DGGITQSPKYLFRKEGQNVTLSCEQNLNHDAMYWYRQDPGQGLRLIYYSQIVNDFQKGDIAEGYSVSREKKESFPLTVTSAQKNPTAFYLCASSLQGHRGQPQHFGDGTRLSIL.